The 30 T cell receptor beta chains presented below share a single source sample, sequenced in a study of blood T cell repertoires in COVID-19. The repertoire was sequenced with immunoSEQ multiplex PCR; TCRdb's copy has only in-frame clones and lacks some. The sample contains approximately 80,000 clones, approximately 82% of which appear only once. The sequencing input was peripheral blood. These receptors were taken from a woman in her seventies with acute or convalescent COVID-19.

The chain carries TRBV2 and TRBJ1-2; tentative D call: TRBD1 (5 bases). This CDR3 is built from 14 residues. Deletions cut 4 bases from V and 0 bases from J, with 9 bases between. CDR1 is SNHLY, CDR2 FYNNEI, per germline. The CDR3 DNA is TGTGCCAGCAGTGGACAGCTTTCTAACTATGGCTACACCTTC. Translated: CASSGQLSNYGYTF.

The V and J genes are TRBV2 and TRBJ1-1, with D hard to call. Germline V CDR1 and CDR2: SNHLY, FYNNEI. This CDR3 spans 13 amino acids. Trimming stripped 10 bases from V and 1 base from J, with 13 bases between. This CDR3 reads CATVPSSNTEAFF. In nucleotides, the CDR3 is TGTGCCACCGTCCCGAGCTCGAACACTGAAGCTTTCTTT.

This clone was detected a few times. The rearrangement joins TRBV27 to TRBJ1-1; 7 nucleotides align to TRBD1. V trimming: 4 bases; J trimming: 6 bases; junction bases outside the gene matches: 11. Germline assignment: CDR1 MNHEY and CDR2 SMNVEV (reference sequence). This CDR3 is 15 amino acids long. CDR3 sequence: CASSSTATGWPEAFF. CDR3 nucleotide sequence: TGTGCCAGCAGTTCGACGGCGACAGGGTGGCCTGAAGCTTTCTTT.

This chain connects TRBV5-4 to TRBJ1-2, with 8 bases fitting TRBD1. J was trimmed by 6 bases and V by 4 bases; bases with no gene match: 5. Germline V gives CDR1 SGHNT, CDR2 YYREEE (reference sequence). The CDR3 has 13 residues. The chain's CDR3 is CASSPDREDGYTF. For the CDR3, the DNA is TGTGCCAGCAGCCCGGACAGGGAAGATGGCTACACCTTC.

This rearrangement joins TRBV11-3 to TRBJ1-6, with 11 bases that match TRBD1. V dropped 4 bases and J dropped 11; count of bases not matched to a gene: 7. This CDR3 comprises 15 residues. From germline, CDR1 is SGHNT and CDR2 YENEEA. The CDR3 reads CASSSRDRGNPPLHF. The CDR3 region has the DNA TGTGCCAGCAGCTCAAGGGACAGGGGGAATCCACCCCTCCACTTT.

The CDR3: CASSTVSNQPQHF. The DNA of the CDR3 is TGTGCCAGCTCTACTGTTAGCAATCAGCCCCAGCATTTT. The V call is TRBV18, the J call TRBJ1-5, with D unresolved. V gave up 6 bases and J gave up 0 bases, with 6 bases separating them. The CDR3 is made up of 13 amino acids. From germline, CDR1 is KGHSH and CDR2 LQKENI.

This chain joins TRBV5-1 and TRBJ1-6; no clear D. The CDR3 covers 16 residues. Germline V CDR1 and CDR2: SGHRS, YFSETQ. V dropped 1 base and J dropped 0 bases, with 8 bases sitting between them. This chain's CDR3 is CASSLMGDSYNSPLHF. The CDR3 DNA reads as TGCGCCAGCAGCTTGATGGGCGACTCCTATAATTCACCCCTCCACTTT. The full variable domain, its missing parts supplied by reference TRBV5-1 and TRBJ1-6, is KAGVTQTPRYLIKTRGQQVTLSCSPISGHRSVSWYQQTPGQGLQFLFEYFSETQRNKGNFPGRFSGRQFSNSRSEMNVSTLELGDSALYLCASSLMGDSYNSPLHFGNGTRLTVT.

The V and J genes are TRBV7-9 and TRBJ2-1; the D gene is possibly TRBD2 (6 bases). CDR3 length: 14 residues. V dropped 3 bases and J dropped 7 bases, with 13 bases sitting between them. Germline V gene sequence: CDR1 SEHNR, CDR2 FQNEAQ (reference sequence). This CDR3 is CASSFGTFENEQFF. CDR3 sequence (DNA): TGTGCCAGCAGCTTCGGGACTTTCGAAAATGAGCAGTTCTTC.

This chain connects TRBV7-2 to TRBJ2-1, with D possibly matching TRBD2 (5 bases). Germline V gives CDR1 SGHTA, CDR2 FQGNSA. V was trimmed by 0 bases and J by 7 bases, leaving 16 bases between them. The length of the CDR3 is 16 residues. The CDR3 nucleotides read TGTGCCAGCAGCTTAGCGATCGTCGAGGGTCAGAATGAGCAGTTCTTC. Amino acids: CASSLAIVEGQNEQFF.

The CDR3 is CASSYTGTNTEAFF. The CDR3 nucleotides are TGTGCCAGCAGCTACACGGGGACAAACACTGAAGCTTTCTTT. The V gene is TRBV6-5, the J gene TRBJ1-1; D may be TRBD1 (6 bases). Per germline, CDR1 MNHEY and CDR2 SVGAGI. The CDR3 covers 14 residues. V was shortened by 6 bases and J by 2 bases, with 13 bases between the two germline ends.

The chain links TRBV2 to TRBJ2-7; 7 nucleotides match TRBD2. Trimming cost V 3 bases and J 2 bases; bases outside gene matches: 4. The CDR3 covers 14 residues. Germline V gives CDR1 SNHLY, CDR2 FYNNEI. The CDR3 bases are TGTGCCAGCAGTGACCCAGGGAGGGCCTACGAGCAGTACTTC. Protein: CASSDPGRAYEQYF.

The chain couples TRBV5-1 to TRBJ2-5, with 11 nucleotides matching TRBD2. This CDR3 comprises 15 residues. Looked up from germline, CDR1 is SGHRS and CDR2 is YFSETQ. J lost 4 bases, V lost 0 bases, and 2 bases had no gene match. CDR3 sequence (DNA): TGCGCCAGCAGCTTGGGAGGGACTAGCGGAGAGACCCAGTACTTC. Protein: CASSLGGTSGETQYF.

The V and J genes are TRBV9 and TRBJ1-1, with TRBD1 identical over 9 bases. The CDR3 is made up of 17 amino acids. Trimming cost V 2 bases and J 1 base; bases outside gene matches: 9. Germline CDR1 is SGDLS and CDR2 is YYNGEE. The CDR3 DNA reads TGTGCCAGCAGCGTCCGAGGGGACAGGGCGGCGAACACTGAAGCTTTCTTT. Translation gives CASSVRGDRAANTEAFF.

CDR3 sequence (DNA): TGTGCCAGCAGTTTCACGGATCGAGGGGGCTACACCTTC. Translating it yields CASSFTDRGGYTF. The J gene is TRBJ1-2, the V gene TRBV28; D remains unclear. Trimming shortened V by 3 bases and J by 8 bases, and 13 bases separated the two germline ends. The CDR3 length is 13 residues. CDR1 and CDR2 (germline): MDHEN, SYDVKM.

The rearrangement uses TRBV18 and TRBJ1-2; D is possibly TRBD1 (6 bases). The V and J ends lost 3 bases and 2 bases respectively, with 13 bases between them. Germline CDR1 KGHSH, CDR2 LQKENI. The CDR3 totals 15 residues. The CDR3 loop reads CASSPSRTDNYGYTF. The CDR3 bases are TGTGCCAGCTCACCCTCCCGGACAGACAACTATGGCTACACCTTC.

The chain joins TRBV19 to TRBJ2-7; perhaps TRBD1 as D (6 bases). CDR1 and CDR2 (germline): LNHDA, SQIVND (reference sequence). The V and J ends lost 6 bases and 9 bases respectively, with 27 bases between them. The CDR3 has 16 amino acids. The CDR3 nucleotides are TGTGCCAGTAGGGCCCAATTCGGACAGCCCGATACTCGGCAGTACTTC. This sequence encodes CASRAQFGQPDTRQYF.

The rearrangement joins TRBV20-1 to TRBJ2-2; 10 bases align to TRBD1. With V trimmed by 3 bases and J by 6 bases, 13 bases remained unmatched. Germline V CDR1 and CDR2: DFQATT, SNEGSKA (reference sequence). The CDR3 extends over 17 amino acids. CDR3 DNA sequence: TGCAGTGCTAGTCCTGCCCCGGGACAGGGGCCGGCCGGGGAGCTGTTTTTT. Translation: CSASPAPGQGPAGELFF.

The chain couples TRBV18 to TRBJ1-1; the D gene is possibly TRBD1 (5 bases). Trimming removed 2 bases from V and 2 bases from J, with 12 bases in between. CDR3 size: 15 residues. The germline CDR1 and CDR2 sequences are KGHSH and LQKENI. The CDR3 loop is CASSPSSGVNTEAFF. The CDR3 nucleotides are TGTGCCAGCTCACCAAGCTCGGGGGTCAACACTGAAGCTTTCTTT. Full variable domain (remainder filled in from reference TRBV18 and TRBJ1-1): NAGVMQNPRHLVRRRGQEARLRCSPMKGHSHVYWYRQLPEEGLKFMVYLQKENIIDESGMPKERFSAEFPKEGPSILRIQQVVRGDSAAYFCASSPSSGVNTEAFFGQGTRLTVV.

This chain connects TRBV20-1 to TRBJ2-3; 9 bases line up with TRBD2. Germline CDR1 and CDR2: DFQATT and SNEGSKA (reference sequence). The CDR3 spans 16 residues. With 3 bases clipped from V and 7 bases from J, the junction kept 14 bases outside the gene matches. CDR3 in amino acids: CSASVAGGLNTYTQYF. In nucleotides, the CDR3 is TGCAGTGCTAGTGTGGCGGGGGGGCTTAACACCTATACGCAGTATTTT.

The rearrangement links TRBV11-3 to TRBJ2-2; no reliable D call. Germline V gene lookup returns CDR1 SGHNT and CDR2 YENEEA. With 4 bases removed from V and 6 bases from J, the gap between germline ends came to 9 bases. CDR3 length: 13 residues. For the CDR3, the DNA is TGTGCCAGCAGCTCCCAGGTGTCCGGGGAGCTGTTTTTT. It codes for CASSSQVSGELFF.

The genes are TRBV7-8 and TRBJ2-1; tentatively, D is TRBD1 (6 bases). Germline-derived CDR1 and CDR2 are SGHVS and FQNEAQ. The V end was cut by 0 bases, the J end by 10 bases, with 10 bases between. The CDR3 is made up of 13 amino acids. The chain's CDR3 is CASSLAGTPEQFF. The CDR3 DNA reads as TGTGCCAGCAGCTTAGCTGGGACACCGGAGCAGTTCTTC.

Here the CDR3 reads CATRESSYEQYF. In nucleotides, the CDR3 is TGTGCCACCCGGGAGAGCTCCTACGAGCAGTACTTC. V usage is TRBV28 and J usage is TRBJ2-7; D perhaps matches TRBD2 (6 bases). The germline V and J ends were trimmed by 10 bases and 0 bases, with 10 bases remaining between them. Germline V gives CDR1 MDHEN, CDR2 SYDVKM. The CDR3 runs 12 residues.

V and J are TRBV5-1 and TRBJ2-5; 7 bases match TRBD1. Germline V gene lookup returns CDR1 SGHRS and CDR2 YFSETQ. The CDR3 sequence is 15 residues long. V was clipped by 4 bases and J by 2 bases; unmatched bases: 8. In DNA, the CDR3 is TGCGCCAGCAGCGATCGGACAGGCGTACAAGAGACCCAGTACTTC. Translation gives CASSDRTGVQETQYF.

This rearrangement joins TRBV5-1 to TRBJ1-1; D is unclear. Germline-derived CDR1 and CDR2 are SGHRS and YFSETQ. CDR3 length equals 11 residues. V lost 4 bases and J lost 2, with 3 bases in between. Written as DNA, the CDR3 is TGCGCCAGCAGCACAAACACTGAAGCTTTCTTT. It is translated as CASSTNTEAFF.

The rearrangement uses TRBV29-1 and TRBJ1-2; TRBD1 agrees at 7 bases. CDR3 length: 15 amino acids. Germline CDR1 and CDR2: SQVTM and ANQGSEA. V was pared by 7 bases and J by 8 bases, with 19 bases of the junction left unmatched. The CDR3 region is CSGRTTGTDRVGYTF. CDR3 DNA: TGCAGCGGCCGAACTACCGGGACCGACAGGGTCGGCTACACCTTC.

This clone showed up just once. The chain couples TRBV2 to TRBJ2-1, with 8 bases lining up with TRBD1. V lost 2 bases, J lost 6 bases, and 6 bases stayed unmatched. Germline V gene data show CDR1 as SNHLY and CDR2 as FYNNEI. CDR3 length equals 15 residues. In nucleotides, the CDR3 is TGTGCCAGCAGTGAACAGGCAGGGGGCATCAATGAGCAGTTCTTC. Translated: CASSEQAGGINEQFF. Complete variable domain (other parts from reference TRBV2 and TRBJ2-1): EPEVTQTPSHQVTQMGQEVILRCVPISNHLYFYWYRQILGQKVEFLVSFYNNEISEKSEIFDDQFSVERPDGSNFTLKIRSTKLEDSAMYFCASSEQAGGINEQFFGPGTRLTVL.

This rearrangement joins TRBV28 to TRBJ2-1; D call uncertain. Germline V CDR1 and CDR2: MDHEN, SYDVKM. V gave up 6 bases and J gave up 4 bases, with 7 bases separating them. The CDR3 spans 12 residues. CDR3 loop: CASRTQYNEQFF. In DNA, the CDR3 is TGTGCCAGCAGGACACAGTACAATGAGCAGTTCTTC. The variable domain in full, completed from reference TRBV28 and TRBJ2-1, reads DVKVTQSSRYLVKRTGEKVFLECVQDMDHENMFWYRQDPGLGLRLIYFSYDVKMKEKGDIPEGYSVSREKKERFSLILESASTNQTSMYLCASRTQYNEQFFGPGTRLTVL.

The chain combines TRBV6-6 with TRBJ1-3, with 9 bases matching TRBD1. Germline-derived CDR1 and CDR2 are MNHNY and SVGAGI (reference sequence). The CDR3 spans 16 residues. V lost 5 bases and J lost 7; bases outside the gene matches: 12. CDR3 amino acids: CASSRAFGTGTNTIYF. In DNA form, the CDR3 reads TGTGCCAGCAGTAGGGCCTTTGGGACAGGGACTAACACCATATATTTT.

This clone was detected once. This chain joins TRBV27 and TRBJ1-1, with a weak D call TRBD1 (5 bases). Germline CDR1 MNHEY, CDR2 SMNVEV (reference sequence). The V gene lost 6 bases and the J gene lost 1 base, with 9 bases spanning the gap. The CDR3 runs to 13 residues. The CDR3 region has the DNA TGTGCCAGCAGGCCAACAGGGAACACTGAAGCTTTCTTT. Translating it yields CASRPTGNTEAFF.

V usage is TRBV5-1 and J usage is TRBJ1-1; a possible D gene is TRBD1 (6 bases). V was shortened by 1 base and J by 3 bases, with 10 bases between the two germline ends. The CDR3 has 14 residues. In germline, CDR1 is SGHRS, CDR2 YFSETQ. In nucleotides, the CDR3 is TGCGCCAGCAGCTTGTCAGGGGCGGACACTGAAGCTTTCTTT. It codes for CASSLSGADTEAFF. The variable domain in full, with the rest retrieved from reference TRBV5-1 and TRBJ1-1, is KAGVTQTPRYLIKTRGQQVTLSCSPISGHRSVSWYQQTPGQGLQFLFEYFSETQRNKGNFPGRFSGRQFSNSRSEMNVSTLELGDSALYLCASSLSGADTEAFFGQGTRLTVV.